This T cell receptor (beta chain) was sequenced in a study of blood T cells in healthy people across ages. Germline CDR1 reads DFQATT; CDR2 reads SNEGSKA (reference sequence). CDR3 size: 16 residues. The authors ran a second PCR of 7 to 11 cycles using a sample-barcoded 5' primer and a J-beta primer mix. A template-switch adaptor with 12 random nucleotides tagged each cDNA molecule. Using its own MiXCR run on the 5' RACE reads, TCRdb lists one record per CDR3 protein. This table has 870,000 or so distinct CDR3 sequences, around 28% appearing once. Note on this clonotype: Its antigen is unidentified. One end of the junction is discordant with germline, which a read error may explain.

Study outcomes and limitations: Getting older went along with TCR beta diversity per million T cells dropping roughly linearly. In these data, TCR beta diversity tracked strongly with naive T cell percentage.

The material sequenced was blood. The TCR originated in a woman of 80 years or more in good health. The rearrangement joins TRBV20-1 to TRBJ2-6; maybe TRBD1 (5 bases). For the CDR3, the DNA is TGCAGTGCTAGAGCGCCCAACTACTCTGGGGCCAACGTCCGGACTTTC. This gives the protein CSARAPNYSGANVRTF.